What follows are 8 T cell receptor beta chains derived from one specimen sequenced in a study of early T cells in non-severe SARS-CoV-2 infection. TCRdb itself ran the 5' RACE reads through MiXCR, one entry per CDR3 protein. In the table there are 65,000 to 80,000 distinct CDR3 sequences, 11% of which are singletons. The specimen sequenced was whole blood. Source of these receptors: an adult who was a healthcare worker with PCR-confirmed SARS-CoV-2 infection or an uninfected control (not recorded which).

This clonotype was seen more than once but under ten times. The CDR3 DNA follows: TGTGCCAGCAGCCCTGACCCGGGACTAGCGGGGGGTTACAATGAGCAGTTCTTC. Its translation is CASSPDPGLAGGYNEQFF. The chain couples TRBV13 to TRBJ2-1; 15 bases map to TRBD2. The V and J ends lost 5 bases and 4 bases, in that order; junction bases with no gene match: 9. The CDR3 sequence is 18 residues long. In germline, CDR1 is PRHDT, CDR2 FYEKMQ (reference sequence).

The rearrangement joins TRBV7-2 to TRBJ2-3; D is unresolved. The CDR3 totals 13 residues. Germline lookup yields CDR1 SGHTA and CDR2 FQGNSA. V was cut by 5 bases and J by 6 bases, with 12 bases left in between. This CDR3 is CASSKQPGDTQYF. The DNA of the CDR3 is TGTGCCAGCAGCAAGCAACCCGGGGATACGCAGTATTTT.

Ten or more counts support this clonotype. The chain employs TRBV18 and TRBJ2-7, with D maybe TRBD1 (7 bases). Germline loops: CDR1 KGHSH, CDR2 LQKENI. V lost 3 bases and J lost 6, with 18 bases in between. CDR3 length: 15 residues. CDR3 bases: TGTGCCAGCTCACCGAGATCCAGGGGGGAAGGCGAGCAGTACTTC. It specifies CASSPRSRGEGEQYF.

This clonotype was observed a handful of times. V and J are TRBV7-8 and TRBJ2-1; 8 bases are shared with TRBD2. V was clipped by 1 base and J by 0 bases; unmatched bases: 8. The germline V gene encodes CDR1 SGHVS and CDR2 FQNEAQ. The CDR3 length is 18 residues. DNA for the CDR3: TGTGCCAGCAGCTTAGGGGGACTAGTTTCCAGCTCCTACAATGAGCAGTTCTTC. Translating it yields CASSLGGLVSSSYNEQFF.

There are many counts of this clonotype. The chain couples TRBV28 to TRBJ2-1; D may be TRBD1 or TRBD2 (5 bases each). V was cut by 6 bases and J by 5 bases, with 14 bases left in between. Germline values: CDR1 MDHEN, CDR2 SYDVKM. This CDR3 has 14 amino acids. The DNA for the CDR3 is TGTGCCAGCAGAACACAAGGGACCAACAATGAGCAGTTCTTC. Translated: CASRTQGTNNEQFF. Combining the CDR3 with reference TRBV28 and TRBJ2-1 gives the whole variable domain DVKVTQSSRYLVKRTGEKVFLECVQDMDHENMFWYRQDPGLGLRLIYFSYDVKMKEKGDIPEGYSVSREKKERFSLILESASTNQTSMYLCASRTQGTNNEQFFGPGTRLTVL.

This clonotype appeared many times. CDR3 amino acids: CASSSDIMNTEAFF. CDR3 in DNA: TGTGCCAGCAGTTCCGACATAATGAACACTGAAGCTTTCTTT. The V gene is TRBV7-2, the J gene TRBJ1-1; D is uncertain. Per the germline V gene, CDR1 is SGHTA and CDR2 is FQGNSA. Trimming cost V 6 bases and J 0 bases, with 11 bases left between them. The CDR3 consists of 14 residues.

This clonotype was seen at least ten times. The chain couples TRBV9 to TRBJ2-3; D is perhaps TRBD1 (5 bases). The CDR3 is 15 amino acids. Trimming removed 0 bases at V and 5 bases at J, with 13 bases between. Germline V gene lookup returns CDR1 SGDLS and CDR2 YYNGEE. CDR3 DNA sequence: TGTGCCAGCAGCGTAGGGGTCGGCGGACAAGATACGCAGTATTTT. Residues: CASSVGVGGQDTQYF.

There are a few counts of this clonotype. The chain employs TRBV29-1 and TRBJ2-2; 7 bases agree with TRBD1. Trimming removed 5 bases from V and 0 bases from J; junction bases left unmatched: 6. Germline V gene sequence: CDR1 SQVTM, CDR2 ANQGSEA. The CDR3 length is 15 residues. The CDR3: CSVITGVSNTGELFF. As DNA, the CDR3 is TGCAGCGTTATTACAGGGGTTTCGAACACCGGGGAGCTGTTTTTT.